Included here is one TCR beta chain sequence, with context. Germline lookup yields CDR1 MDHEN and CDR2 SYDVKM. The germline V and J ends were trimmed by 6 bases and 2 bases, with 13 bases remaining between them. The CDR3 sequence is 14 residues long. Recovered Cohort 3 donors showed two negative PCRs, clearance, or symptom resolution. This specimen comes from a study of blood T cell repertoires in COVID-19. Sequenced by immunoSEQ multiplex PCR; TCRdb stores in-frame clones only, minus some. Of fewer than 350,000 clones listed, about nine tenths are singletons. This chain connects TRBV28 to TRBJ1-2, with D possibly TRBD1 on 5 matching bases. Sequenced: PBMCs or T cells enriched from blood (not recorded which). The origin of this receptor is a man in his sixties who had recovered from COVID-19. CDR3 in amino acids: CASRSRDSNYGYTF. Written as DNA, the CDR3 is TGTGCCAGCAGAAGTAGGGACTCCAACTATGGCTACACCTTC.